Following are 23 T cell receptor beta chains from one sample sequenced in a study of Tregs in tolerant kidney transplant recipients. Only in-frame clones appear in the TCRdb table, and some are missing; sequencing was by immunoSEQ multiplex PCR. The sample has around 48,000 clones; the top ten hold 0.85%. The source material was CD4+ T cells from blood, sampled before the transplant. The source is a human donor who received a combined kidney and bone marrow transplant.

A remark on this clone: The read ends 3 residues shy of where the CDR3 ends; the end is completed using the germline J gene. The rearrangement joins TRBV30 to TRBJ1-1, with D perhaps TRBD1 (5 bases). Germline V gene data show CDR1 as GTSNPN and CDR2 as SVGIG (reference sequence). The V and J ends lost 5 bases and 3 bases respectively, with 10 bases between them. This CDR3 spans 12 amino acids. The CDR3 here is CAWVQGYTEAFF. The covered CDR3 bases are TGTGCCTGGGTTCAGGGATACACTGAA. Full variable domain (missing parts from reference TRBV30 and TRBJ1-1): SQTIHQWPATLVQPVGSPLSLECTVEGTSNPNLYWYRQAAGRGLQLLFYSVGIGQISSEVPQNLSASRPQDRQFILSSKKLLLSDSGFYLCAWVQGYTEAFFGQGTRLTVV.

For this clone: The CDR3 goes on 3 residues after the read ends, and that part is filled in from the germline J gene. This chain uses TRBV11-2 with TRBJ2-3; TRBD2 aligns across 7 bases. Germline V gene sequence: CDR1 SGHAT, CDR2 FQNNGV. Germline trimming cut 5 bases from V and 5 bases from J; bases unmatched to any gene: 4. This CDR3 has 13 amino acids. The sequenced part of the CDR3 DNA is TGTGCCAGCAGCCCTTGGGGGGGAGATACG. It yields the protein CASSPWGGDT. The whole CDR3 sequence reads CASSPWGGDTQYF.

Concerning this clone itself: The CDR3 is cut off 3 residues early in the read; its end comes from the germline J gene. The rearrangement joins TRBV30 to TRBJ1-5; D might be TRBD1 (6 bases). Germline-derived CDR1 and CDR2 are GTSNPN and SVGIG (reference sequence). The CDR3 is 14 residues long. V gave up 2 bases and J gave up 4 bases, with 12 bases separating them. The sequenced part of the CDR3 DNA is TGTGCCTGGAGTAAGGGACACGGGAATCAGCCC. Translated: CAWSKGHGNQP. The whole CDR3 reads CAWSKGHGNQPQHF.

The CDR3 loop is CASSGGQKRNTIYF. The CDR3 DNA, read in part, is TGTGCCAGCAGTGGCGGACAGAAGAGAAACACC. V gene TRBV2 combines with J gene TRBJ1-3, with a tentative D call TRBD1 (6 bases). The read is 3 residues too short to cover the CDR3 end, so that end is filled in from the germline J gene. Germline V gene lookup returns CDR1 SNHLY and CDR2 FYNNEI. The CDR3 consists of 14 residues. Between the trimmed V and J ends, which lost 4 bases and 5 bases, there was a span of 12 bases.

Notes on this clone: The missing CDR3 end, 3 residues past where the read stops, is filled in from the germline J gene. The rearrangement joins TRBV7-2 to TRBJ2-7; the D is unclear. The ends were cut back, 2 bases at V and 0 bases at J, with 5 bases in the middle. The CDR3 length is 13 residues. Per the germline V gene, CDR1 is SGHTA and CDR2 is FQGNSA. The covered CDR3 bases are TGTGCCAGCAGCTTACCTAGCTCCTACGAG. This gives the protein CASSLPSSYE. The entire CDR3 protein is CASSLPSSYEQYF.

Points on this clone: The missing CDR3 end, 3 residues past where the read stops, is filled in from the germline J gene. J is TRBJ2-4 and V is TRBV2; TRBD2 aligns across 10 bases. The junction had 6 bases not matched to a gene; V was cut back by 3 bases and J by 4 bases. Germline V gene lookup returns CDR1 SNHLY and CDR2 FYNNEI. The CDR3 loop spans 16 amino acids. The sequenced CDR3 bases are TGTGCCAGCAGTGAGGCTAGCGGGAGTGGAAAAAACATT. This codes for CASSEASGSGKNI. The full CDR3 is CASSEASGSGKNIQYF.

Concerning this clone itself: The CDR3 end lies 3 residues beyond the end of the read and is filled in from the germline J gene. This chain uses TRBV7-2 with TRBJ2-5; D is ambiguous. In germline, CDR1 is SGHTA, CDR2 FQGNSA. The V and J ends lost 1 base and 5 bases respectively, with 8 bases between them. The CDR3 spans 13 residues. The sequenced part of the CDR3 DNA is TGTGCCAGCAGCTTAGAGTTGAGGGAGACC. It yields the protein CASSLELRET. The full CDR3 sequence reads CASSLELRETQYF.

A note on this clone: The read terminates 3 residues before the CDR3 end, so the remaining end is supplied by the germline J gene. The chain combines TRBV18 with TRBJ2-1; the D gene is possibly TRBD2 (7 bases). The CDR3 sequence is 15 residues long. V was clipped by 3 bases and J by 5 bases, with 14 bases between them. The germline V gene encodes CDR1 KGHSH and CDR2 LQKENI. The covered CDR3 bases are TGTGCCAGCTCACCGAGGAGGGGGGGCGACAATGAG. It yields the protein CASSPRRGGDNE. The whole CDR3 protein is CASSPRRGGDNEQFF. The full variable domain, in which reference TRBV18 and TRBJ2-1 provide the parts outside the CDR3, is NAGVMQNPRHLVRRRGQEARLRCSPMKGHSHVYWYRQLPEEGLKFMVYLQKENIIDESGMPKERFSAEFPKEGPSILRIQQVVRGDSAAYFCASSPRRGGDNEQFFGPGTRLTVL.

On this clone: Read sequence stops 3 residues before the CDR3 end, and the germline J gene provides the missing end. V and J are TRBV6-1 and TRBJ1-2, with D perhaps TRBD1 (5 bases). Germline V CDR1 and CDR2: MNHNS, SASEGT. The CDR3 has 16 residues. With 3 bases removed from V and 6 bases from J, the gap between germline ends came to 20 bases. The CDR3 region is CASSELTGQDPNGYTF. CDR3 DNA, as far as it was read: TGTGCCAGCAGTGAGCTTACAGGCCAAGATCCTAATGGC.

About this clone: The read finishes 3 residues shy of the CDR3 end, and the germline J gene is used to complete it. The chain employs TRBV18 and TRBJ2-5, with D perhaps matching TRBD1 (5 bases). This CDR3 comprises 15 residues. V was shortened by 1 base and J by 5 bases, with 14 bases between the two germline ends. The germline V gene has CDR1 KGHSH and CDR2 LQKENI. CDR3: CASSPQSGSKETQYF. The CDR3 bases that were read are TGTGCCAGCTCACCACAATCAGGGTCGAAGGAGACC.

Of note for this clone: The sequenced fragment ends 3 residues before the CDR3 boundary, so the rest is inferred from the germline J gene. The chain has TRBV20-1 and TRBJ2-7, with 9 bases identical to TRBD1. The junction had 0 bases not matched to a gene; V was cut back by 3 bases and J by 6 bases. The V gene's germline CDR1 is DFQATT and CDR2 SNEGSKA (reference sequence). The CDR3 spans 11 residues. The part of the CDR3 DNA that was read is TGCAGTGCTAGGACAGGGGGCGAG. Its protein is CSARTGGE. The complete CDR3 reads CSARTGGEQYF.

With respect to this clone: The read terminates 3 residues ahead of where the CDR3 ends, so the germline J gene completes it. The chain recombines TRBV30 with TRBJ2-3; maybe TRBD2 (6 bases). Trimming took off 4 bases at V and 6 bases at J, with 11 bases between the two ends. Germline loops: CDR1 GTSNPN, CDR2 SVGIG (reference sequence). This CDR3 contains 12 residues. CDR3 region: CAWKAGRDTQYF. CDR3 bases read: TGTGCCTGGAAAGCGGGCAGGGATACG.

The sequenced part of the CDR3 DNA is TGTGCCAGCAGCTCTTTACAGGGATGGGCTAGCGGGGACTACGAG. This encodes CASSSLQGWASGDYE. The entire CDR3 sequence reads CASSSLQGWASGDYEQYF. J is TRBJ2-7 and V is TRBV7-6; 9 bases are a match to TRBD2. The read ends 3 residues before the CDR3 terminus; that terminus is restored from the germline J gene. The CDR3 loop spans 18 amino acids. Trimming took 4 bases from V and 3 from J; bases not matched to a gene: 16. Germline loops: CDR1 SGHVS, CDR2 FNYEAQ.

Concerning this clone itself: With the read ending 3 residues before the CDR3 end, the germline J gene is used to fill in that end. The chain combines TRBV10-3 with TRBJ1-4; possible D gene TRBD1, 5 bases. The CDR3 is 15 residues long. Per the germline V gene, CDR1 is ENHRY and CDR2 is SYGVKD. Deletions cut 8 bases from V and 0 bases from J, with 13 bases between. CDR3 residues: CAISGDGTTNEKLFF. Incomplete CDR3 DNA: TGTGCCATCTCGGGGGACGGAACAACTAATGAAAAA.

In the case of this clone: The CDR3 end is not reached by the read, which stops 3 residues before it; the germline J gene fills it in. The chain uses TRBV7-8 and TRBJ1-1; TRBD1 agrees at 7 bases. This CDR3 has 14 residues. Germline loops: CDR1 SGHVS, CDR2 FQNEAQ. V dropped 3 bases and J dropped 1; count of bases not matched to a gene: 2. The sequenced CDR3 bases are TGTGCCAGCAGCTTCACAGGGGCGAACACTGAA. This codes for CASSFTGANTE. The whole CDR3 sequence reads CASSFTGANTEAFF.

The covered CDR3 bases are TGTGCCAGCAGTGGATCAGGGGTCTCCTACAATGAG. It specifies CASSGSGVSYNE. The entire CDR3 protein is CASSGSGVSYNEQFF. This sequence joins TRBV6-1 and TRBJ2-1; D might be TRBD1 (6 bases). With the read ending 3 residues before the CDR3 end, the germline J gene is used to fill in that end. Trimming took 4 bases from V and 0 from J, leaving 10 bases between them. CDR1 MNHNS and CDR2 SASEGT come from the germline V gene. CDR3 length: 15 amino acids.

A note on this clone: The CDR3 goes on 3 residues after the read ends, and that part is filled in from the germline J gene. The chain carries TRBV5-1 and TRBJ1-1; D remains ambiguous. V lost 0 bases and J 1 base, leaving 10 bases between the germline ends. This CDR3 contains 15 residues. CDR1 and CDR2 (germline): SGHRS, YFSETQ. The CDR3 region is CASSLVGGQNTEAFF. Partial CDR3 DNA: TGCGCCAGCAGCTTGGTAGGAGGGCAGAACACTGAA.

In regard to this clone: From the germline J gene comes the end of the CDR3, since the read stops 3 residues before it. The rearrangement joins TRBV19 to TRBJ2-7; TRBD1 aligns across 7 bases. CDR3 size: 14 residues. The V gene end was trimmed by 3 bases and the J gene end by 0 bases; junction bases not matched to a gene: 2. Germline V gene lookup returns CDR1 LNHDA and CDR2 SQIVND (reference sequence). Incomplete CDR3 DNA: TGTGCCAGTAGTATGGGGACAGCCTCCTACGAG. Amino acid sequence: CASSMGTASYE. The full CDR3 reads CASSMGTASYEQYF.

A note on this clone: From the germline J gene comes the end of the CDR3, since the read stops 3 residues before it. The rearrangement joins TRBV2 to TRBJ2-7, with TRBD1 matching over 7 bases. V gave up 6 bases and J gave up 0 bases; unmatched junction bases: 2. The germline CDR1 and CDR2 sequences are SNHLY and FYNNEI. CDR3 length: 13 amino acids. The covered CDR3 bases are TGTGCCAGCAGGACAGGGTACTCCTACGAG. As protein: CASRTGYSYE. From start to end, the CDR3 is CASRTGYSYEQYF.

Notes on this clone: The missing CDR3 end, 3 residues past where the read stops, is filled in from the germline J gene. The genes are TRBV30 and TRBJ2-7, with unresolved D. Per germline, CDR1 GTSNPN and CDR2 SVGIG (reference sequence). This CDR3 contains 12 residues. The germline V and J ends were trimmed by 2 bases and 6 bases, with 11 bases remaining between them. The covered CDR3 bases are TGTGCCTGGAGTCTTTCGGTAGCCGAG. The encoded protein is CAWSLSVAE. The whole CDR3 protein reads CAWSLSVAEQYF.

On this clone: The CDR3 end lies 3 residues beyond the end of the read and is filled in from the germline J gene. V is TRBV7-2 and J is TRBJ1-2; TRBD1 might be the D (6 bases). The germline gives CDR1 SGHTA, CDR2 FQGNSA. The V gene lost 0 bases and the J gene lost 6 bases, with 14 bases spanning the gap. The CDR3 has 15 residues. The CDR3 sequence is CASSLAAQGLDGYTF. The sequenced part of the CDR3 DNA is TGTGCCAGCAGCTTAGCTGCACAGGGTTTGGATGGC.

Note on this clone: From the germline J gene comes the end of the CDR3, since the read stops 3 residues before it. V usage is TRBV7-2 and J usage is TRBJ1-5; D gene ambiguous. V was cut by 0 bases and J by 3 bases, with 6 bases left in between. The V gene's germline CDR1 is SGHTA and CDR2 FQGNSA. The CDR3 runs to 14 residues. CDR3 bases read: TGTGCCAGCAGCTTAGCAGGGCCCAATCAGCCC. Its protein is CASSLAGPNQP. The complete CDR3 protein is CASSLAGPNQPQHF.

About this clone itself: The sequence runs out 3 residues before the end of the CDR3; the remainder is reconstructed from the germline J gene. The V and J genes are TRBV5-1 and TRBJ2-7, with 14 bases lining up with TRBD2. The CDR3 sequence is 17 residues long. The V and J ends lost 4 bases and 4 bases, in that order; junction bases with no gene match: 10. The germline V gene encodes CDR1 SGHRS and CDR2 YFSETQ. The CDR3 here is CASSPGLAGDLGYEQYF. CDR3 bases read: TGCGCCAGCAGCCCGGGACTAGCGGGAGATCTCGGGTACGAG.